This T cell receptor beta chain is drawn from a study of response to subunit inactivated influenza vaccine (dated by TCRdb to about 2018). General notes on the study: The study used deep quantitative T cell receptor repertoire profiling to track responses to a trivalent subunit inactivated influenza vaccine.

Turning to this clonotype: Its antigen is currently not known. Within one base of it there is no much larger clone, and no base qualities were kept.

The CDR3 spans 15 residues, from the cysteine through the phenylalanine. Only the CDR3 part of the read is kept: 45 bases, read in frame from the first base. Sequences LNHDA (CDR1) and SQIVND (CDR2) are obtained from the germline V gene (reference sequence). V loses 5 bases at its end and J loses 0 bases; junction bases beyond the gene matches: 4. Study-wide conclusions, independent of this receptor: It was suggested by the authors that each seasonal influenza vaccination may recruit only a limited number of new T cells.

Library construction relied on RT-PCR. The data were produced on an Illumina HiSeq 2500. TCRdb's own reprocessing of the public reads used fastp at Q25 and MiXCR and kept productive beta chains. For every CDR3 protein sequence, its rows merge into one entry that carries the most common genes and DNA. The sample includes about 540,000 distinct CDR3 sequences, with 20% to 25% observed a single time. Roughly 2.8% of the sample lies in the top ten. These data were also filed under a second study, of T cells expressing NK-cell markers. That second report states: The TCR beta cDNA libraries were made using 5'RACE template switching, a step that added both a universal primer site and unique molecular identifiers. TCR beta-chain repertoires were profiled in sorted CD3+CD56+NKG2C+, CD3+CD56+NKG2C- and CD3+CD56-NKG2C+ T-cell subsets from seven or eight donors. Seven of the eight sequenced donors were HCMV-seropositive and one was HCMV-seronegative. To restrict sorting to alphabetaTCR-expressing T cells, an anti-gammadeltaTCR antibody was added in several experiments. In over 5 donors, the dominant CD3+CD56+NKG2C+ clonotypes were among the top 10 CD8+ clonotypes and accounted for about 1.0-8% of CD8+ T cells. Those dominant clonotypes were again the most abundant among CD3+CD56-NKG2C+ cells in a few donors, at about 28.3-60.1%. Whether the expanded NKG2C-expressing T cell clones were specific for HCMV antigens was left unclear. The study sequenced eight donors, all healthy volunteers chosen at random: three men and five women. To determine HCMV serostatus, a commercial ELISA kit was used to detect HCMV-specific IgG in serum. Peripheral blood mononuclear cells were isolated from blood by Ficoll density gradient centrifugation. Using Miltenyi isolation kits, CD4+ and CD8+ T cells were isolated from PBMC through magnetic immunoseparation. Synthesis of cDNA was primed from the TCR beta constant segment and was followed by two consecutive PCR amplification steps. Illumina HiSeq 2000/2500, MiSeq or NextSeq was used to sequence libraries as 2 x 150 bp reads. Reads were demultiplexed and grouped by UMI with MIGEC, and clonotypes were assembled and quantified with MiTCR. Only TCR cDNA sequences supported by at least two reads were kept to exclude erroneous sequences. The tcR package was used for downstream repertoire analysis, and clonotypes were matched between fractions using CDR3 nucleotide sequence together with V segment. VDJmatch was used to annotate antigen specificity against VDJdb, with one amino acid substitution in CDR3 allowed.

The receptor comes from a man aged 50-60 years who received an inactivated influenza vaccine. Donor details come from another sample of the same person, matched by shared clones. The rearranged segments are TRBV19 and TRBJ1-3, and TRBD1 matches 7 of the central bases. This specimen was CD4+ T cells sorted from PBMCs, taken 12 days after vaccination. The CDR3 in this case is CASSRDRDSGNTIYF. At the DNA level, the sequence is TGTGCCAGTAGTCGCGACAGGGACTCTGGAAACACCATATATTTT. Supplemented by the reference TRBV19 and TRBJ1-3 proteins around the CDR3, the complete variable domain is DGGITQSPKYLFRKEGQNVTLSCEQNLNHDAMYWYRQDPGQGLRLIYYSQIVNDFQKGDIAEGYSVSREKKESFPLTVTSAQKNPTAFYLCASSRDRDSGNTIYFGEGSWLTVV.